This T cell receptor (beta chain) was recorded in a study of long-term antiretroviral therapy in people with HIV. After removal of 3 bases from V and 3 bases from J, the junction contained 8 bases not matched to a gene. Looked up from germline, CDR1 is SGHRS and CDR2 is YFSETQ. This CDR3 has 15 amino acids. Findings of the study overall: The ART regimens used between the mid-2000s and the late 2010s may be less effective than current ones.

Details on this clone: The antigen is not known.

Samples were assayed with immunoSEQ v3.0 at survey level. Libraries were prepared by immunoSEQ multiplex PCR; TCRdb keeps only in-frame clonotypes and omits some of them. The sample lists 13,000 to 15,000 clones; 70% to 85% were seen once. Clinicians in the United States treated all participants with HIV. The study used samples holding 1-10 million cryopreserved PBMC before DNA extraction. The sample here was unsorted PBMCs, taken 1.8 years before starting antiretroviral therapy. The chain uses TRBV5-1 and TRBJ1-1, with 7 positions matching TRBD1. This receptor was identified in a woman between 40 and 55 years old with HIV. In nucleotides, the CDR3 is TGCGCCAGCAGCTCAGATACAGGGGCGGACACTGAAGCTTTCTTT. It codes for CASSSDTGADTEAFF.